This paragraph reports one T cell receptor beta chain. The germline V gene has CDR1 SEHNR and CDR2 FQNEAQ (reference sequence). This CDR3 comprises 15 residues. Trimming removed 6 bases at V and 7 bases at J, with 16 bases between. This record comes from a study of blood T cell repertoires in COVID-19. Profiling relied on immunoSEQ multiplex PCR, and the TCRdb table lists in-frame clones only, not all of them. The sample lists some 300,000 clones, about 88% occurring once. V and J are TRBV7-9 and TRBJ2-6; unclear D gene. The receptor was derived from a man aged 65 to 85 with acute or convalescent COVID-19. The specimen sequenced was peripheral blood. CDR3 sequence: CASSIRGIRANVLTF. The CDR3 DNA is TGTGCCAGCAGTATTCGAGGAATTAGAGCCAACGTCCTGACTTTC. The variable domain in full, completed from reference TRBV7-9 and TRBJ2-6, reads DTGVSQNPRHKITKRGQNVTFRCDPISEHNRLYWYRQTLGQGPEFLTYFQNEAQLEKSRLLSDRFSAERPKGSFSTLEIQRTEQGDSAMYLCASSIRGIRANVLTFGAGSRLTVL.